Listed here are 30 T cell receptor beta chains from one sample, sequenced in a study of blood T cell repertoires in COVID-19. The protocol was immunoSEQ multiplex PCR, while the TCRdb copy is restricted to in-frame clones and leaves out a portion. This table has tens of thousands of clones, 87% appearing once. Material: peripheral blood. These receptors originate from a man in his fifties or sixties with active COVID-19.

The chain couples TRBV6-2 or TRBV6-3 to TRBJ2-3; 10 nucleotides align to TRBD1. This CDR3 has 15 amino acids. The germline gives CDR1 MNHEY, CDR2 SVGEGT. V trimming: 6 bases; J trimming: 2 bases; junction bases outside the gene matches: 5. CDR3 sequence (DNA): TGTGCCAGCAGCCAACGACAGGGGGCCACAGATACGCAGTATTTT. Translated: CASSQRQGATDTQYF.

The rearrangement uses TRBV28 and TRBJ1-1; 9 bases agree with TRBD1. V shed 5 bases, J shed 10 bases, and the junction held 14 bases outside the gene matches. The V gene's germline CDR1 is MDHEN and CDR2 SYDVKM. The length of the CDR3 is 15 residues. CDR3 nucleotide sequence: TGTGCCAGCAGTCCCGCCGGGACAGGGAATGAACGAGCTTTCTTT. It translates to CASSPAGTGNERAFF.

This clone came up once. V gene TRBV27 combines with J gene TRBJ2-5, with 7 positions matching TRBD2. The CDR3 covers 14 residues. Unmatched junction bases numbered 8, after V lost 7 bases and J lost 3 bases. Germline CDR1 is MNHEY and CDR2 is SMNVEV (reference sequence). The DNA of the CDR3 is TGTGCCAGCAATCACCGCGGGGGAGAAGAGACCCAGTACTTC. As protein: CASNHRGGEETQYF.

The chain is built from TRBV5-1 and TRBJ1-1; the D is unclear. Germline CDR1 and CDR2: SGHRS and YFSETQ. V dropped 0 bases and J dropped 4 bases, with 10 bases sitting between them. The CDR3 length is 14 residues. The CDR3 region has the DNA TGCGCCAGCAGCTTGGCGGGGTTGAGCACTGAAGCTTTCTTT. Its protein product is CASSLAGLSTEAFF.

The rearrangement uses TRBV29-1 and TRBJ2-1; TRBD2 might be the D (5 bases). The CDR3 totals 12 residues. Trimming took off 6 bases at V and 4 bases at J, with 10 bases between the two ends. The germline V gene encodes CDR1 SQVTM and CDR2 ANQGSEA. The CDR3 DNA is TGCAGCGTGGGAGAGTTTTACAATGAGCAGTTCTTC. The encoded protein is CSVGEFYNEQFF.

The chain has TRBV24-1 and TRBJ2-3; 8 nucleotides line up with TRBD1. CDR3 size: 14 residues. Germline assignment: CDR1 KGHDR and CDR2 SFDVKD. V dropped 3 bases and J dropped 3; count of bases not matched to a gene: 1. The CDR3 is CATSDTGGTDTQYF. In nucleotides, the CDR3 is TGTGCCACCAGTGATACAGGGGGAACAGATACGCAGTATTTT.

This chain uses TRBV3-1 (or the pseudogene TRBV3-2) with TRBJ1-3, with D possibly being TRBD1 (6 bases). This CDR3 comprises 13 residues. Trimming stripped 4 bases from V and 7 bases from J, with 11 bases between. Germline V gene sequence: CDR1 LGHDT, CDR2 YNNKEL (reference sequence). As DNA, the CDR3 is TGTGCCAGCAGCCCGTCAGGGGTTAACACCATATATTTT. Translation gives CASSPSGVNTIYF.

The chain uses TRBV11-2 and TRBJ1-5; perhaps TRBD1 as D (5 bases). This CDR3 contains 13 residues. Germline loops: CDR1 SGHAT, CDR2 FQNNGV. Trimming left V 1 base short and J 4 bases short, with 5 bases between. The CDR3 region has the DNA TGTGCCAGCAGCTTAGCAGGGAATCAGCCCCAGCATTTT. Its translation is CASSLAGNQPQHF. Full variable domain (missing parts from reference TRBV11-2 and TRBJ1-5): EAGVAQSPRYKIIEKRQSVAFWCNPISGHATLYWYQQILGQGPKLLIQFQNNGVVDDSQLPKDRFSAERLKGVDSTLKIQPAKLEDSAVYLCASSLAGNQPQHFGDGTRLSIL.

This rearrangement joins TRBV4-2 to TRBJ2-1; 11 bases fit TRBD2. Germline V lookup: CDR1 LGHNA, CDR2 YNFKEQ. The CDR3 is made up of 16 amino acids. Losses at the gene ends were 0 bases for V and 7 bases for J; bases not matched to a gene: 5. CDR3 sequence: CASSQDQTSGSNEQFF. In nucleotides, the CDR3 is TGTGCCAGCAGCCAAGATCAAACTAGCGGGAGTAATGAGCAGTTCTTC.

The V call is TRBV28, the J call TRBJ2-5; perhaps TRBD2 as D (5 bases). The CDR3 is 13 residues long. V lost 3 bases to trimming and J lost 9 bases, with 14 bases between them. CDR1 and CDR2 from the germline V gene are MDHEN and SYDVKM. This CDR3 reads CASSLLRSGAQYF. CDR3 DNA sequence: TGTGCCAGCAGTTTGCTCAGGTCCGGGGCCCAGTACTTC.

The rearrangement links TRBV5-1 to TRBJ2-3, with D perhaps TRBD1 (5 bases). This CDR3 has 13 amino acids. CDR1 and CDR2 from the germline V gene are SGHRS and YFSETQ. Trimming shortened V by 0 bases and J by 14 bases, and 16 bases separated the two germline ends. The CDR3 here is CASSLVVHERGYF. CDR3 DNA sequence: TGCGCCAGCAGCTTGGTCGTCCATGAAAGGGGGTATTTT. Looking up the rest from reference TRBV5-1 and TRBJ2-3 gives the full variable domain: KAGVTQTPRYLIKTRGQQVTLSCSPISGHRSVSWYQQTPGQGLQFLFEYFSETQRNKGNFPGRFSGRQFSNSRSEMNVSTLELGDSALYLCASSLVVHERGYFGPGTRLTVL.

The V and J genes are TRBV24-1 and TRBJ1-2; 8 bases align to TRBD1. With V trimmed by 9 bases and J by 9 bases, 14 bases remained unmatched. The CDR3 length is 14 residues. The germline CDR1 and CDR2 sequences are KGHDR and SFDVKD. CDR3 protein: CATGEDRGLIRYTF. DNA of the CDR3: TGTGCCACCGGCGAAGACAGGGGCTTAATCCGCTACACCTTC.

The chain combines TRBV18 with TRBJ2-1; TRBD2 agrees at 7 bases. There are 16 residues in the CDR3. V shed 0 bases, J shed 8 bases, and the junction held 10 bases outside the gene matches. Germline lookup yields CDR1 KGHSH and CDR2 LQKENI. The CDR3 DNA sequence: TGTGCCAGCTCACCACCTTCCGGCGGGAGTTACCATGAGCAGTTCTTC. Its translation is CASSPPSGGSYHEQFF. Full variable domain (missing parts from reference TRBV18 and TRBJ2-1): NAGVMQNPRHLVRRRGQEARLRCSPMKGHSHVYWYRQLPEEGLKFMVYLQKENIIDESGMPKERFSAEFPKEGPSILRIQQVVRGDSAAYFCASSPPSGGSYHEQFFGPGTRLTVL.

The chain uses TRBV7-8 and TRBJ1-2; 10 nucleotides match TRBD1. This CDR3 is 15 amino acids long. V lost 4 bases to trimming and J lost 1 base; unmatched junction nucleotides: 3. Per the germline V gene, CDR1 is SGHVS and CDR2 is FQNEAQ. This CDR3 reads CASSSGQGGNYGYTF. In DNA, the CDR3 is TGTGCCAGCAGCTCCGGACAGGGGGGTAACTATGGCTACACCTTC.

The chain uses TRBV29-1 and TRBJ1-2; D is ambiguous. CDR3 size: 14 residues. V was cut by 3 bases and J by 4 bases, with 15 bases left in between. Germline CDR1 is SQVTM and CDR2 is ANQGSEA. CDR3 amino acids: CSVERAAPSYGYTF. CDR3 bases: TGCAGCGTTGAGAGGGCAGCCCCTAGCTATGGCTACACCTTC.

V usage is TRBV7-2 and J usage is TRBJ1-2; D may be TRBD1 (6 bases). The V end was cut by 5 bases, the J end by 7 bases, with 17 bases between. Germline loops: CDR1 SGHTA, CDR2 FQGNSA. The CDR3 consists of 14 residues. The CDR3 protein is CASSGRDIPIGYTF. For the CDR3, the DNA is TGTGCCAGCAGCGGCCGGGACATCCCTATTGGCTACACCTTC.

The table lists this clone with a count of one. The chain is built from TRBV7-2 and TRBJ2-7; TRBD1 matches at 7 bases. Germline CDR1 is SGHTA and CDR2 is FQGNSA. V lost 4 bases and J lost 1; bases outside the gene matches: 4. The CDR3 contains 14 residues. The CDR3 bases are TGTGCCAGCAGCTCGGACAGGACTTCCTACGAGCAGTACTTC. It translates to CASSSDRTSYEQYF.

This rearrangement joins TRBV11-2 to TRBJ1-6; D unresolved. The germline V and J ends were trimmed by 3 bases and 7 bases, with 4 bases remaining between them. Germline-derived CDR1 and CDR2 are SGHAT and FQNNGV. The CDR3 has 12 residues. CDR3 in DNA: TGTGCCAGCAGCTTCGGGAATTCACCCCTCCACTTT. The encoded protein is CASSFGNSPLHF.

The rearrangement uses TRBV30 and TRBJ2-3, with 9 positions matching TRBD2. V was clipped by 1 base and J by 1 base; unmatched bases: 0. The CDR3 totals 14 residues. CDR1 is GTSNPN, CDR2 SVGIG, per germline (reference sequence). CDR3 bases: TGTGCCTGGAGTGAGCGGGGGGGCACAGATACGCAGTATTTT. This encodes CAWSERGGTDTQYF. Looking up the rest from reference TRBV30 and TRBJ2-3 gives the full variable domain: SQTIHQWPATLVQPVGSPLSLECTVEGTSNPNLYWYRQAAGRGLQLLFYSVGIGQISSEVPQNLSASRPQDRQFILSSKKLLLSDSGFYLCAWSERGGTDTQYFGPGTRLTVL.

V and J are TRBV28 and TRBJ2-5, with a possible D match to TRBD2 (7 bases). Germline values: CDR1 MDHEN, CDR2 SYDVKM. Trimming left V 6 bases short and J 4 bases short, with 18 bases between. The CDR3 loop spans 15 amino acids. In DNA form, the CDR3 reads TGTGCCAGCAGACCCCGGGGGGCAGGGAGAGAGACCCAGTACTTC. It codes for CASRPRGAGRETQYF. The whole variable domain, filled in from reference TRBV28 and TRBJ2-5, reads DVKVTQSSRYLVKRTGEKVFLECVQDMDHENMFWYRQDPGLGLRLIYFSYDVKMKEKGDIPEGYSVSREKKERFSLILESASTNQTSMYLCASRPRGAGRETQYFGPGTRLLVL.

The chain combines TRBV6-6 with TRBJ1-4, with 7 bases that match TRBD1. The V gene end was trimmed by 2 bases and the J gene end by 8 bases; junction bases not matched to a gene: 5. Germline values: CDR1 MNHNY, CDR2 SVGAGI (reference sequence). The CDR3 totals 14 residues. The DNA for the CDR3 is TGTGCCAGCAGTTACAGGGGGCGCGAGGAAAAACTGTTTTTT. Amino acids: CASSYRGREEKLFF.

This sequence joins TRBV7-9 and TRBJ1-2; TRBD1 matches at 11 bases. The CDR3 totals 13 residues. Unmatched junction bases numbered 4, after V lost 5 bases and J lost 8 bases. Germline V CDR1 and CDR2: SEHNR, FQNEAQ (reference sequence). CDR3 DNA sequence: TGTGCCAGCAGCACGGACAGGGGGCAAGGCTACACCTTC. It yields the protein CASSTDRGQGYTF. Combining the CDR3 with reference TRBV7-9 and TRBJ1-2 gives the whole variable domain DTGVSQNPRHKITKRGQNVTFRCDPISEHNRLYWYRQTLGQGPEFLTYFQNEAQLEKSRLLSDRFSAERPKGSFSTLEIQRTEQGDSAMYLCASSTDRGQGYTFGSGTRLTVV.

The chain is built from TRBV28 and TRBJ1-5; 11 nucleotides agree with TRBD1. J gave up 3 bases and V 4 bases, and 5 bases lay outside the gene matches. Germline values: CDR1 MDHEN, CDR2 SYDVKM. The CDR3 is 16 amino acids. The CDR3 DNA sequence: TGTGCCAGCAGTTCTTGGACAGGGGGCCTCAATCAGCCCCAGCATTTT. Translating gives CASSSWTGGLNQPQHF.

The rearrangement joins TRBV27 to TRBJ1-4, with a weak D call TRBD1 (5 bases). V was pared by 5 bases and J by 10 bases, with 17 bases between. Germline V CDR1 and CDR2: MNHEY, SMNVEV (reference sequence). The CDR3 runs 14 residues. Here the CDR3 reads CASSAQVLDGKLFF. CDR3 DNA: TGTGCCAGCAGTGCACAGGTCCTTGACGGAAAACTGTTTTTT.

The chain employs TRBV7-2 and TRBJ2-7; D perhaps matches TRBD2 (6 bases). Germline lookup yields CDR1 SGHTA and CDR2 FQGNSA. The germline V and J ends were trimmed by 5 bases and 7 bases, with 24 bases remaining between them. The CDR3 loop spans 16 amino acids. The CDR3 region is CASSPERGGGTGEQYF. The CDR3 DNA is TGTGCCAGCAGCCCTGAGCGAGGAGGCGGGACGGGTGAGCAGTACTTC.

J is TRBJ2-5 and V is TRBV24-1, with 7 bases that match TRBD1. Germline CDR1 reads KGHDR; CDR2 reads SFDVKD. After removal of 4 bases from V and 5 bases from J, the junction contained 12 bases not matched to a gene. The CDR3 extends over 16 amino acids. CDR3 sequence reads: CATSDPLGGAYETQYF. The CDR3 coding sequence is TGTGCCACCAGTGACCCATTAGGGGGCGCCTATGAGACCCAGTACTTC.

The rearrangement links TRBV14 to TRBJ1-1, with a weak D call TRBD1 (5 bases). V lost 1 base, J lost 5 bases, and 11 bases lay in between. The CDR3 totals 14 residues. Germline loops: CDR1 SGHDN, CDR2 FVKESK. CDR3 sequence reads: CASSQAGRVTEAFF. In DNA, the CDR3 is TGTGCCAGCAGCCAAGCAGGGAGGGTAACTGAAGCTTTCTTT.

DNA of the CDR3: TGCGCCAGCAGCTTGGGTACTAGCGGGAGCGGGACCCAGTACTTC. Its protein is CASSLGTSGSGTQYF. The rearrangement uses TRBV5-1 and TRBJ2-5, with TRBD2 matching 11 bases. Germline V gene lookup returns CDR1 SGHRS and CDR2 YFSETQ. This CDR3 contains 15 residues. V was clipped by 0 bases and J by 7 bases; unmatched bases: 5.

The chain employs TRBV7-9 and TRBJ2-2; the match to TRBD1 covers 11 bases. J gave up 3 bases and V 5 bases, and 11 bases lay outside the gene matches. Looked up from germline, CDR1 is SEHNR and CDR2 is FQNEAQ (reference sequence). This CDR3 region has 18 residues. The CDR3 sequence: CASSRRTGGPFYTGELFF. CDR3 coding DNA: TGTGCCAGCAGCCGTCGGACAGGGGGCCCGTTCTACACCGGGGAGCTGTTTTTT.

The CDR3 nucleotides are TGTGCCAGCTCCGGACAGGCGAACACTGAAGCTTTCTTT. Protein: CASSGQANTEAFF. V and J are TRBV18 and TRBJ1-1, with TRBD1 matching 7 bases. V shed 6 bases and J 1 base; nucleotides not matched to a gene: 2. Germline loops: CDR1 KGHSH, CDR2 LQKENI. This CDR3 comprises 13 residues.